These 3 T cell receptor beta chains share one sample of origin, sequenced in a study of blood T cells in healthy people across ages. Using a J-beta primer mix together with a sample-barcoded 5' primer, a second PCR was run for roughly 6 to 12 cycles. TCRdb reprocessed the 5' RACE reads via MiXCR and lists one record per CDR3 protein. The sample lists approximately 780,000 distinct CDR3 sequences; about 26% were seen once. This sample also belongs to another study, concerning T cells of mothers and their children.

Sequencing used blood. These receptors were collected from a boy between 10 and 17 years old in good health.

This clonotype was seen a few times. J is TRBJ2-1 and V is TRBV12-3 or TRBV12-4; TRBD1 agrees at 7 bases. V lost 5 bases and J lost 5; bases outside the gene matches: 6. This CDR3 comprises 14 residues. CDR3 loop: CASSPGGSDNEQFF. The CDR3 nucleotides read TGTGCCAGCAGTCCAGGGGGATCGGACAATGAGCAGTTCTTC.

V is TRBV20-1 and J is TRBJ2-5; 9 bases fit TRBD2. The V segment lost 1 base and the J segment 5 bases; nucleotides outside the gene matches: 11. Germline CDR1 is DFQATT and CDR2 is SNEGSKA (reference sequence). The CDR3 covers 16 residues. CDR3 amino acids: CSARGYLAGKQETQYF. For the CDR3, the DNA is TGCAGTGCTAGAGGGTACCTAGCGGGGAAGCAGGAGACCCAGTACTTC.

CDR3 sequence: CASSAREPGSQYF. CDR3 in DNA: TGTGCCAGCAGTGCCCGGGAACCCGGATCGCAGTATTTT. The J gene is TRBJ2-3, the V gene TRBV12-3 or TRBV12-4, with a possible D match to TRBD2 (5 bases). The CDR3 consists of 13 residues. The V end was cut by 5 bases, the J end by 10 bases, with 16 bases between.